This section outlines one T cell receptor (beta chain) sequence together with its context. Its cognate antigen is unknown. This specimen comes from a study of cytomegalovirus exposure and HLA in healthy donors. Findings and caveats of the study: Cytomegalovirus-associated TCR beta chains were listed, numbering 164.

Both 60 Vbeta primers and 13 Jbeta primers went into the PCR. Sequenced by immunoSEQ multiplex PCR; TCRdb stores in-frame clones only, minus some. The sample holds 150,000 to 200,000 clones, around 73% seen once. The CDR3 sequence is 16 residues long. Germline values: CDR1 GTSNPN, CDR2 SVGIG (reference sequence). V lost 1 base to trimming and J lost 5 bases; unmatched junction nucleotides: 10. This sequence was found in a woman under 30 in good health and CMV-seropositive. This chain connects TRBV30 to TRBJ1-4, with 7 positions matching TRBD1. The source material was PBMCs. CDR3 loop: CAWSGGAGTENEKLFF. The CDR3 DNA sequence: TGTGCCTGGAGTGGGGGGGCCGGGACAGAAAATGAAAAACTGTTTTTT.